Listed below are T cell receptor beta chains from one sample, sequenced in a study of blood T cell repertoires in COVID-19. The protocol was immunoSEQ multiplex PCR, while the TCRdb copy is restricted to in-frame clones and leaves out a portion. The profile shows around 700,000 clones, around 89% of them singletons. What was sequenced was peripheral blood. The receptors here all came from a woman between 18 and 30 years old with acute or convalescent COVID-19. Both conserved end residues are part of each CDR3. The order of the fields is D gene, CDR3 length, J gene, clone size, V gene, CDR3 protein, CDR3 DNA. The D gene is left open where the match is weak. Clone size is given for some rows only: seen once, a few or many times, or a class if the clone is expanded.

. | 14 | TRBJ1-6 | . | TRBV6-2/TRBV6-3 | CASSGSSRNSPLHF | TGTGCCAGCAGTGGATCCTCGAGGAATTCACCCCTCCACTTT
TRBD1 | 13 | TRBJ2-1 | . | TRBV19 | CASSMGQTGEQFF | TGTGCCAGTAGTATGGGACAGACCGGTGAGCAGTTCTTC
TRBD1 | 18 | TRBJ1-1 | once | TRBV3-1/TRBV3-2 | CASSHILPTQGAGTEAFF | TGTGCCAGCAGCCACATCCTCCCGACTCAGGGGGCAGGCACTGAAGCTTTCTTT
. | 12 | TRBJ1-1 | few | TRBV6-5 | CASSFPMTEAFF | TGTGCCAGCAGTTTCCCCATGACTGAAGCTTTCTTT
TRBD1 | 11 | TRBJ1-2 | . | TRBV24-1 | CATGQGDGYTF | TGTGCCACCGGACAGGGTGATGGCTACACCTTC
TRBD2 | 16 | TRBJ2-7 | . | TRBV4-3 | CASSRWTSGGSDEQYF | TGCGCCAGCAGCCGGTGGACTAGCGGGGGGAGCGACGAGCAGTACTTC
. | 16 | TRBJ1-4 | few | TRBV7-9 | CASPRGGTGPTEKLFF | TGTGCCAGCCCTCGGGGGGGGACCGGGCCGACTGAAAAACTGTTTTTT
TRBD2 | 14 | TRBJ2-1 | . | TRBV6-6 | CASSFGLAHNEQFF | TGTGCCAGCAGTTTCGGACTAGCCCACAATGAGCAGTTCTTC
TRBD2 | 17 | TRBJ2-3 | . | TRBV24-1 | CATSDHREPGGTDTQYF | TGTGCCACCAGTGATCATAGGGAACCGGGGGGGACAGATACGCAGTATTTT
TRBD1 | 16 | TRBJ2-1 | . | TRBV9 | CASSVEFQGAAIEQFF | TGTGCCAGCAGCGTAGAGTTTCAGGGGGCGGCTATTGAGCAGTTCTTC
TRBD1 | 16 | TRBJ1-1 | . | TRBV28 | CASSFSGQGVWAEAFF | TGTGCCAGCAGCTTCAGCGGACAGGGAGTATGGGCTGAAGCTTTCTTT
. | 14 | TRBJ2-2 | . | TRBV19 | CASSIGRGTGELFF | TGTGCCAGTAGTATAGGTCGGGGCACCGGGGAGCTGTTTTTT
. | 12 | TRBJ1-2 | . | TRBV19 | CASNDRSYGYTF | TGTGCCAGTAACGACAGGAGCTATGGCTACACCTTC
. | 14 | TRBJ1-1 | . | TRBV18 | CASSPVGENTEAFF | TGTGCCAGCTCACCAGTAGGGGAGAACACTGAAGCTTTCTTT
TRBD1 | 13 | TRBJ2-4 | once | TRBV27 | CASSLGQGDIQYF | TGTGCCAGCAGTTTAGGGCAGGGGGACATTCAGTACTTC
. | 16 | TRBJ1-2 | . | TRBV29-1 | CSVEDPSPSRLYGYTF | TGCAGCGTTGAAGATCCCTCCCCGTCCCGACTCTATGGCTACACCTTC
. | 12 | TRBJ1-2 | . | TRBV4-2 | CASSQDRVGYTF | TGTGCCAGCAGCCAAGACAGGGTGGGCTACACCTTC
TRBD1 | 16 | TRBJ1-4 | . | TRBV4-3 | CASSQDRDSRNEKLFF | TGCGCCAGCAGCCAGGATAGGGACAGTCGTAATGAAAAACTGTTTTTT
TRBD1 | 16 | TRBJ2-7 | . | TRBV7-2 | CASSFKGTGPSYEQYF | TGTGCCAGCAGCTTTAAGGGGACAGGACCTTCCTACGAGCAGTACTTC
. | 15 | TRBJ2-6 | . | TRBV4-2 | CASSRESSGANVLTF | TGTGCCAGCAGCCGTGAGTCCTCTGGGGCCAACGTCCTGACTTTC
. | 14 | TRBJ1-2 | . | TRBV7-2 | CASSSPQPRDGYTF | TGTGCCAGCAGCTCGCCCCAACCCCGGGATGGCTACACCTTC
. | 16 | TRBJ1-1 | . | TRBV9 | CASSVGRRLLNTEAFF | TGTGCCAGCAGCGTGGGGAGGCGGCTCCTGAACACTGAAGCTTTCTTT
TRBD1 | 18 | TRBJ1-2 | . | TRBV27 | CASSPRPKSPGQGRGYTF | TGTGCCAGCAGTCCCCGACCCAAGAGCCCGGGACAGGGGAGAGGCTACACCTTC
. | 13 | TRBJ1-2 | . | TRBV7-6 | CASSLEQGNGYTF | TGTGCCAGCAGCTTAGAACAGGGTAATGGCTACACCTTC
TRBD1 | 15 | TRBJ1-2 | . | TRBV9 | CASSGWTGTFYGYTF | TGTGCCAGCAGCGGATGGACAGGGACTTTCTATGGCTACACCTTC
TRBD1 | 13 | TRBJ1-2 | . | TRBV6-5 | CASSRDRGYGYTF | TGTGCCAGCAGTCGGGACAGGGGGTATGGCTACACCTTC
. | 14 | TRBJ1-5 | . | TRBV19 | CASSALASNQPQHF | TGTGCCAGTAGTGCCCTAGCTAGCAATCAGCCCCAGCATTTT
TRBD1 | 18 | TRBJ1-3 | . | TRBV5-1 | CASSSGRTGDYSGNTIYF | TGCGCCAGCAGCTCTGGCCGGACAGGAGATTACTCTGGAAACACCATATATTTT
TRBD1 | 13 | TRBJ1-5 | . | TRBV19 | CASIQGSNQPQHF | TGTGCCAGTATACAGGGGAGCAATCAGCCCCAGCATTTT
TRBD1 | 14 | TRBJ1-2 | . | TRBV13 | CASSLGRGQDGYTF | TGTGCCAGCAGCTTAGGCAGGGGGCAGGATGGCTACACCTTC
. | 22 | TRBJ1-3 | . | TRBV4-3 | CASSQFIPLGQGSLNSGNTIYF | TGCGCCAGCAGCCAGTTCATTCCTTTGGGGCAGGGGAGTTTGAACTCTGGAAACACCATATATTTT
. | 17 | TRBJ1-4 | . | TRBV9 | CASSLRGGSATNEKLFF | TGTGCCAGCAGCCTCCGCGGGGGCTCAGCAACTAATGAAAAACTGTTTTTT
. | 14 | TRBJ1-4 | . | TRBV4-2 | CASSREDRAKKLFF | TGTGCCAGCAGCCGGGAGGACCGGGCGAAAAAACTGTTTTTT
TRBD1 | 15 | TRBJ1-2 | . | TRBV2 | CARLWMGQGEIGYTF | TGTGCCAGACTATGGATGGGACAGGGCGAAATTGGCTACACCTTC
. | 14 | TRBJ1-2 | . | TRBV4-3 | CASSRRPGPYGYTF | TGCGCCAGCAGCCGCCGCCCGGGTCCCTATGGCTACACCTTC
. | 14 | TRBJ2-7 | few | TRBV5-5 | CASSLVAGTDEQYF | TGTGCCAGCAGCTTGGTTGCAGGTACGGACGAGCAGTACTTC
. | 13 | TRBJ1-4 | . | TRBV7-9 | CASTRGGGEKLFF | TGTGCCAGCACCCGGGGGGGAGGCGAAAAACTGTTTTTT
TRBD2 | 13 | TRBJ2-3 | . | TRBV24-1 | CATERGGLDTQYF | TGTGCCACCGAGCGGGGGGGATTAGATACGCAGTATTTT
. | 18 | TRBJ2-3 | . | TRBV5-1 | CASSLAVLSTDYTDTQYF | TGCGCCAGCAGCTTGGCCGTTTTAAGTACAGATTACACAGATACGCAGTATTTT
. | 14 | TRBJ2-7 | . | TRBV5-1 | CASSLVGGPEPPYF | TGCGCCAGCAGCTTGGTGGGCGGGCCCGAACCCCCGTACTTC
. | 16 | TRBJ1-5 | . | TRBV27 | CASSLSGGISNQPQHF | TGTGCCAGCAGTTTATCGGGGGGGATTAGCAATCAGCCCCAGCATTTT
. | 14 | TRBJ1-1 | . | TRBV30 | CAWSVRRGGTEAFF | TGTGCCTGGAGTGTGCGGAGGGGTGGGACTGAAGCTTTCTTT
. | 15 | TRBJ1-1 | . | TRBV9 | CASSVGYNSNTEAFF | TGTGCCAGCAGCGTAGGGTATAACTCGAACACTGAAGCTTTCTTT
. | 14 | TRBJ2-3 | . | TRBV4-1 | CASSHVGGTDTQYF | TGCGCCAGCAGCCACGTCGGGGGCACAGATACGCAGTATTTT
TRBD1 | 12 | TRBJ2-7 | . | TRBV29-1 | CSVGDRAYEQYF | TGCAGCGTCGGGGACAGGGCCTACGAGCAGTACTTC
TRBD1 | 15 | TRBJ2-7 | . | TRBV30 | CAWSVGRGQLYEQYF | TGTGCCTGGAGTGTAGGCAGGGGGCAGCTGTACGAGCAGTACTTC